Listed below are T cell receptor beta chains from one sample, sequenced in a study of cytomegalovirus exposure and HLA in healthy donors. Here immunoSEQ multiplex PCR was the method, and the copy in TCRdb shows in-frame clones only, minus some. This table holds over 80,000 clones, about 67% found once. The sequencing sample was made of PBMCs. These receptors came from a woman between 18 and 29 years old in good health and CMV-seropositive. Each CDR3 is given with its conserved first and last residue. The D gene is left open where the match is weak. The listing skips clone size in some rows; elsewhere it reads once, few, many or a size class.

>NA|TRBJ2-7|TRBV7-2|NA
CASSLGGGRDHEQYF
TGTGCCAGCAGCTTAGGGGGGGGCAGGGACCACGAGCAGTACTTC
>NA|TRBJ2-2|TRBV19|NA
CASTRENTGELFF
TGTGCCAGTACCCGGGAGAACACCGGGGAGCTGTTTTTT
>NA|TRBJ2-1|TRBV7-2|NA
CASSLEAGPPHEQFF
TGTGCCAGCAGCTTAGAGGCGGGACCCCCCCATGAGCAGTTCTTC
>TRBD2|TRBJ2-7|TRBV2|NA
CASSGERGSTEQYF
TGTGCCAGCAGTGGGGAGCGGGGCTCCACCGAGCAGTACTTC
>NA|TRBJ1-4|TRBV15|few
CATSRVLQAANEKLFF
TGTGCCACCAGCAGAGTTCTACAGGCCGCTAATGAAAAACTGTTTTTT
>NA|TRBJ1-1|TRBV5-6|few
CASHLGGGEGEAFF
TGTGCCAGCCACCTTGGGGGCGGGGAGGGTGAAGCTTTCTTT
>TRBD1|TRBJ1-4|TRBV4-2|NA
CASSPGQGANEKLFF
TGTGCCAGCAGCCCGGGACAGGGAGCTAATGAAAAACTGTTTTTT
>NA|TRBJ1-2|TRBV30|NA
CACAAGVGSPNYGYTF
TGTGCCTGCGCGGCGGGGGTAGGTTCGCCTAACTATGGCTACACCTTC
>TRBD1|TRBJ1-5|TRBV11-2|once
CASSQRQGVLHF
TGTGCCAGCAGCCAAAGACAGGGTGTGTTGCATTTT
>NA|TRBJ1-1|TRBV6-1|NA
CASSVTGYTEAFF
TGTGCCAGCAGTGTAACAGGGTACACTGAAGCTTTCTTT
>NA|TRBJ1-6|TRBV6-1|few
CASSDAGANNSPLHF
TGTGCCAGCAGTGACGCAGGGGCTAATAATTCACCCCTCCACTTT
>NA|TRBJ1-2|TRBV27|NA
CASSLSPGVSYGYTF
TGTGCCAGCAGTTTATCTCCAGGGGTTAGCTATGGCTACACCTTC
>NA|TRBJ2-3|TRBV7-2|NA
CASSAGVPTDTQYF
TGTGCCAGCAGCGCCGGGGTACCAACAGATACGCAGTATTTT
>NA|TRBJ1-4|TRBV9|NA
CASSPGGSNEKLFF
TGTGCCAGCAGCCCCGGTGGGAGTAATGAAAAACTGTTTTTT
>TRBD1|TRBJ1-2|TRBV4-3|few
CASSQDRNRGNYGYTF
TGCGCCAGCAGCCAAGATCGTAACAGGGGAAACTATGGCTACACCTTC
>NA|TRBJ1-1|TRBV5-1|NA
CASRFNMNTEAFF
TGCGCCAGCAGATTCAACATGAACACTGAAGCTTTCTTT
>NA|TRBJ2-7|TRBV20-1|NA
CSARSTVEQYF
TGCAGTGCTAGAAGCACAGTCGAGCAGTACTTC
>TRBD2|TRBJ2-3|TRBV6-1|NA
CASGTSGDPTDTQYF
TGTGCCAGCGGGACTAGCGGGGACCCCACAGATACGCAGTATTTT
>NA|TRBJ2-3|TRBV11-2|NA
CASSRLQGGGGTDTQYF
TGTGCCAGCAGCCGCCTCCAAGGGGGAGGGGGGACAGATACGCAGTATTTT
>NA|TRBJ2-5|TRBV19|NA
CASSVTGYSETQYF
TGTGCCAGTAGTGTCACAGGGTACTCGGAGACCCAGTACTTC
>NA|TRBJ2-6|TRBV4-3|few
CASSQEQDRRGSGANVLTF
TGCGCCAGCAGCCAAGAGCAGGACAGAAGAGGATCTGGGGCCAACGTCCTGACTTTC
>NA|TRBJ2-1|TRBV1|NA
CTSSQPGLGGWQFF
TGCACCAGCAGCCAACCGGGACTAGGGGGTTGGCAGTTCTTC
>TRBD2|TRBJ2-2|TRBV2|few
CASNSGMINTGELFF
TGTGCCAGCAACAGCGGGATGATCAACACCGGGGAGCTGTTTTTT
>TRBD2|TRBJ2-3|TRBV13|NA
CASSLVGSGSSTDTQYF
TGTGCCAGCAGCTTAGTCGGTAGCGGGTCTAGCACAGATACGCAGTATTTT
>NA|TRBJ2-7|TRBV9|NA
CASSVALGHTYEQYF
TGTGCCAGCAGCGTAGCCCTGGGACACACCTACGAGCAGTACTTC
>NA|TRBJ2-7|TRBV4-2|NA
CASSQEGASSYEQYF
TGTGCCAGCAGCCAAGAGGGGGCGAGCTCCTACGAGCAGTACTTC
>NA|TRBJ1-5|TRBV19|NA
CASGRGRDQPQHF
TGTGCCAGTGGAAGAGGGAGGGACCAGCCCCAGCATTTT
>TRBD1|TRBJ2-3|TRBV7-2|once
CASSSRTGGTDTQYF
TGTGCCAGCAGCTCCCGGACAGGGGGAACAGATACGCAGTATTTT
>TRBD1|TRBJ2-2|TRBV5-6|NA
CASSMTGQGNTGELFF
TGTGCCAGCAGCATGACGGGACAGGGGAACACCGGGGAGCTGTTTTTT
>NA|TRBJ1-1|TRBV19|NA
CASSIAGGRNTEAFF
TGTGCCAGTAGTATTGCTGGGGGGAGGAACACTGAAGCTTTCTTT
>TRBD1|TRBJ2-7|TRBV10-3|few
CAISDPRTGAAYEQYF
TGTGCCATCAGTGACCCTAGGACAGGGGCGGCCTACGAGCAGTACTTC
>TRBD2|TRBJ2-3|TRBV7-3|NA
CASSPRTSGTDTQYF
TGTGCCAGCAGCCCCCGGACTAGCGGCACAGATACGCAGTATTTT
>TRBD1|TRBJ2-7|TRBV9|NA
CASSVGPGGVEQYF
TGTGCCAGCAGCGTAGGGCCAGGGGGCGTCGAGCAGTACTTC
>TRBD2|TRBJ2-5|TRBV7-6|NA
CASSLSASGAQETQYF
TGTGCCAGCAGCTTAAGTGCTAGCGGGGCACAAGAGACCCAGTACTTC
>NA|TRBJ2-2|TRBV28|NA
CASSLAGNTGELFF
TGTGCCAGCAGTTTGGCGGGGAACACCGGGGAGCTGTTTTTT
>TRBD2|TRBJ2-7|TRBV28|NA
CASSFPNSGRAGEQYF
TGTGCCAGCAGTTTCCCTAATAGCGGGAGGGCCGGGGAGCAGTACTTC
>TRBD1|TRBJ1-1|TRBV18|NA
CASSPGTVTEAFF
TGTGCCAGCTCACCAGGGACAGTAACTGAAGCTTTCTTT
>NA|TRBJ1-3|TRBV7-2|NA
CASRQQAPHSGNTIYF
TGTGCCAGCAGGCAACAGGCCCCCCACTCTGGAAACACCATATATTTT
>TRBD2|TRBJ2-5|TRBV18|NA
CASSPISGSVIGETQYF
TGTGCCAGCTCACCTATTAGCGGGAGTGTAATCGGGGAGACCCAGTACTTC
>TRBD1|TRBJ2-6|TRBV18|few
CASSQRPGTGNSGANVLTF
TGTGCCAGCTCCCAAAGACCCGGGACAGGGAACTCTGGGGCCAACGTCCTGACTTTC
>NA|TRBJ1-3|TRBV2|NA
CASNGGNTIYF
TGTGCCAGCAACGGGGGAAACACCATATATTTT
>NA|TRBJ1-6|TRBV7-2|few
CASSLVGGASSPLHF
TGTGCCAGCAGCTTAGTCGGGGGGGCGAGTTCACCCCTCCACTTT
>NA|TRBJ2-3|TRBV13|NA
CASSSQGTDTQYF
TGTGCCAGCAGCTCACAAGGCACAGATACGCAGTATTTT
>TRBD1|TRBJ2-5|TRBV9|NA
CASSPNDRGRETQYF
TGTGCCAGCAGCCCCAACGACAGGGGGCGAGAGACCCAGTACTTC
>TRBD1|TRBJ2-6|TRBV15|NA
CATSRPGTGLHVLTF
TGTGCCACCAGCAGACCCGGGACAGGGCTTCACGTCCTGACTTTC
>NA|TRBJ2-1|TRBV4-2|many
CASSQDLGGANEQFF
TGTGCCAGCAGCCAAGATTTGGGGGGGGCCAATGAGCAGTTCTTC
>TRBD1|TRBJ1-2|TRBV2|NA
CASRQSTGQGGYTF
TGTGCCAGCAGACAATCGACAGGGCAAGGTGGCTACACCTTC
>TRBD1|TRBJ1-6|TRBV7-3|NA
CASSPTGQGPLHF
TGTGCCAGCAGCCCAACGGGACAGGGTCCCCTCCACTTT
>NA|TRBJ2-6|TRBV19|NA
CASSKRETTSGANVLTF
TGTGCCAGTAGTAAGAGGGAAACTACCTCTGGGGCCAACGTCCTGACTTTC
>NA|TRBJ2-3|TRBV7-2|NA
CASSPSTDTQYF
TGTGCCAGCAGCCCGAGCACAGATACGCAGTATTTT
>NA|TRBJ1-2|TRBV7-9|NA
CASSPGGYGYTF
TGTGCCAGCAGCCCTGGAGGCTATGGCTACACCTTC